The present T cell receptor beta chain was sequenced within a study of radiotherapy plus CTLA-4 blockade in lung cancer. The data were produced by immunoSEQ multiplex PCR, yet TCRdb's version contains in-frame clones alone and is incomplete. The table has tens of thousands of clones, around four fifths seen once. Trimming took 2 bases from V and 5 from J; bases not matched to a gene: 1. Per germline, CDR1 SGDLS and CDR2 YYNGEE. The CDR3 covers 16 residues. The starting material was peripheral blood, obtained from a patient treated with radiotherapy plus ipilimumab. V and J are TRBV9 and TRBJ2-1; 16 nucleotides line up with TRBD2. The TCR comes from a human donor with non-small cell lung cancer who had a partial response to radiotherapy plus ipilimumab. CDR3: CASSVGTSGGDNEQFF. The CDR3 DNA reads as TGTGCCAGCAGCGTCGGGACTAGCGGGGGGGACAATGAGCAGTTCTTC.